Given below is one TCR beta chain in context. As yet, its antigen is unknown. These data come from a study of OX40 agonist ivuxolimab in advanced cancers. The study's findings and limits: The expanded peripheral T cells' antigen specificity was not determined. Among T cells, CD8+ cells averaged more expanded clones than CD4+ cells. Clonal expansion was seen in CD4+ and CD8+ blood T cells by week 6 at 0.1 to 3.0 mg/kg.

Germline CDR1 is SNHLY and CDR2 is FYNNEI. Trimming took off 5 bases at V and 5 bases at J, with 12 bases between the two ends. This CDR3 is built from 13 residues. Peripheral blood came from all dose cohorts at three timepoints. Assay: immunoSEQ multiplex PCR; the TCRdb copy retains only in-frame clones and omits some. This table holds just under 65,000 clones, roughly four fifths found once. The TCR was taken from an adult with an advanced solid tumor such as melanoma, head and neck, liver or kidney cancer. The V and J genes are TRBV2 and TRBJ1-1, with D possibly matching TRBD1 (6 bases). This material consisted of CD4+ or CD8+ T cells sorted from blood, taken in a trial of the OX40 agonist ivuxolimab. The CDR3 bases are TGTGCCAGCAGTTCACAGGGCTTAACTGAAGCTTTCTTT. Its protein product is CASSSQGLTEAFF.